The 18 T cell receptor beta chains presented below share a single source sample, sequenced in a study of OX40 agonist ivuxolimab in advanced cancers. TCRdb keeps only in-frame clones here, not all; method: immunoSEQ multiplex PCR. The sample has over 80,000 clones, 70% to 90% seen once. Sample: CD4+ or CD8+ T cells sorted from blood, taken in a trial of the OX40 agonist ivuxolimab. These receptors were collected from an adult with an advanced solid tumor such as melanoma, head and neck, liver or kidney cancer.

This clone showed up just a few times. This chain uses TRBV7-3 with TRBJ2-4; a weak D match, TRBD1 (5 bases). Germline V gene lookup returns CDR1 SGHTA and CDR2 FQGTGA. CDR3 length equals 13 residues. Trimming took 3 bases from V and 8 from J, leaving 11 bases between them. As DNA, the CDR3 is TGTGCCAGCAGCTTTGACAGAGGAGACATTCAGTACTTC. It is translated as CASSFDRGDIQYF.

The CDR3 nucleotides read TGTGCCAGCAGCCTAGGACAGGGGGCATTCTATGGCTACACCTTC. It yields the protein CASSLGQGAFYGYTF. This sequence joins TRBV7-2 and TRBJ1-2, with 11 bases matching TRBD1. J gave up 4 bases and V 5 bases, and 6 bases lay outside the gene matches. This CDR3 contains 15 residues. The germline V gene has CDR1 SGHTA and CDR2 FQGNSA.

The chain recombines TRBV6-5 with TRBJ2-7; a weak D match, TRBD1 (6 bases). CDR1 MNHEY and CDR2 SVGAGI come from the germline V gene. Trimming stripped 6 bases from V and 6 bases from J, with 15 bases between. This CDR3 is built from 13 residues. This chain's CDR3 is CASRHARTAEQYV. The DNA for the CDR3 is TGTGCCAGCAGACACGCCCGGACAGCCGAGCAGTACGTC.

This chain connects TRBV11-2 to TRBJ2-3; D gene uncertain. V was clipped by 4 bases and J by 2 bases, with 13 bases between them. The CDR3 loop spans 15 amino acids. Germline assignment: CDR1 SGHAT and CDR2 FQNNGV. The CDR3 reads CASSSWRSYTDTQYF. In nucleotides, the CDR3 is TGTGCCAGCAGCTCCTGGCGGAGTTACACAGATACGCAGTATTTT.

CDR3 region: CASSNPAGTGPQETQYF. CDR3 DNA: TGTGCCAGTAGCAATCCCGCCGGGACAGGGCCGCAAGAGACCCAGTACTTC. This sequence joins TRBV19 and TRBJ2-5; 9 bases are shared with TRBD1. V shed 6 bases, J shed 2 bases, and the junction held 13 bases outside the gene matches. CDR1 is LNHDA, CDR2 SQIVND, per germline (reference sequence). This CDR3 is 17 amino acids long.

V usage is TRBV6-5 and J usage is TRBJ1-6, with D uncertain. The CDR3 totals 16 residues. Between the trimmed V and J ends, which lost 0 bases and 0 bases, there was a span of 6 bases. Germline CDR1 MNHEY, CDR2 SVGAGI. The CDR3 nucleotides are TGTGCCAGCAGTTACTCGTCGAGCTCCTATAATTCACCCCTCCACTTT. It codes for CASSYSSSSYNSPLHF.

The chain uses TRBV15 and TRBJ1-1; D gene unclear. The CDR3 loop spans 13 amino acids. Germline V gene data show CDR1 as LNHNV and CDR2 as YYDKDF (reference sequence). The V gene lost 5 bases and the J gene lost 0 bases, with 7 bases spanning the gap. CDR3 region: CATSFPVNTEAFF. The DNA for the CDR3 is TGTGCCACCAGCTTCCCAGTGAACACTGAAGCTTTCTTT.

V and J are TRBV10-3 and TRBJ2-5; D assignment may be TRBD1 or TRBD2 (5 bases each). Trimming removed 0 bases at V and 1 base at J, with 6 bases between. From germline, CDR1 is ENHRY and CDR2 SYGVKD. There are 14 residues in the CDR3. The CDR3 DNA follows: TGTGCCATCAGTGAGTCGAGGGGCCAAGAGACCCAGTACTTC. This codes for CAISESRGQETQYF.

The chain joins TRBV7-3 to TRBJ2-3; D assignment may be TRBD1 or TRBD2 (5 bases each). The V end lost 1 base, the J end lost 5 bases, and 10 bases lay between the germline ends. The CDR3 consists of 14 residues. Germline loops: CDR1 SGHTA, CDR2 FQGTGA. The CDR3 bases are TGTGCCAGCAGCTTAAATCCAGGGAGAGATACGCAGTATTTT. This translates into CASSLNPGRDTQYF.

The chain is built from TRBV19 and TRBJ1-3; possible D gene TRBD1, 6 bases. V was cut by 5 bases and J by 1 base, with 12 bases left in between. The germline gives CDR1 LNHDA, CDR2 SQIVND (reference sequence). This CDR3 region has 15 residues. CDR3 in DNA: TGTGCCAGTAGTCTACACAGGGATTCTGGAAACACCATATATTTT. This encodes CASSLHRDSGNTIYF.

CDR3: CSAKEGAGAFF. The CDR3 region has the DNA TGCAGCGCGAAGGAAGGAGCCGGAGCTTTCTTT. The gene calls are TRBV29-1 and TRBJ1-1; D uncertain. V lost 7 bases and J lost 10, with 16 bases in between. Germline CDR1 and CDR2: SQVTM and ANQGSEA. The CDR3 extends over 11 amino acids.

This chain connects TRBV6-1 to TRBJ2-5; a possible D gene is TRBD2 (5 bases). This CDR3 is 15 amino acids long. V lost 0 bases and J 5 bases, leaving 13 bases between the germline ends. The germline gives CDR1 MNHNS, CDR2 SASEGT. The DNA for the CDR3 is TGTGCCAGCAGTGAAGCCGGACTTCGAGTTGAGACCCAGTACTTC. It codes for CASSEAGLRVETQYF.

The chain uses TRBV6-1 and TRBJ1-1, with a tentative D call TRBD1 (6 bases). This CDR3 comprises 16 residues. Germline values: CDR1 MNHNS, CDR2 SASEGT. Deletions cut 3 bases from V and 6 bases from J, with 20 bases between. In nucleotides, the CDR3 is TGTGCCAGCAGTGACGGTCCAATCAGGGGAAGGCCTGAAGCTTTCTTT. Translation: CASSDGPIRGRPEAFF.

The chain combines TRBV2 with TRBJ1-1; D is undetermined. Looked up from germline, CDR1 is SNHLY and CDR2 is FYNNEI. Deletions cut 4 bases from V and 6 bases from J, with 15 bases between. The CDR3 is made up of 14 amino acids. The CDR3 loop is CASSGRVRVAEAFF. CDR3 coding DNA: TGTGCCAGCAGTGGTAGGGTTAGGGTGGCTGAAGCTTTCTTT.

This clone showed up just once. The chain links TRBV9 to TRBJ1-4; a possible D gene is TRBD1 (6 bases). CDR1 and CDR2 from the germline V gene are SGDLS and YYNGEE. Trimming cost V 4 bases and J 8 bases, with 18 bases left between them. This CDR3 has 15 amino acids. The CDR3 region has the DNA TGTGCCAGCAGCACACCAGGGGTGCAGCGAGAAAAACTGTTTTTT. Its protein product is CASSTPGVQREKLFF.

V is TRBV5-4 and J is TRBJ2-3; D is unresolved. This CDR3 contains 12 residues. Per the germline V gene, CDR1 is SGHNT and CDR2 is YYREEE (reference sequence). V lost 0 bases to trimming and J lost 2 bases, with 1 base between them. The CDR3 sequence: CASSLDTDTQYF. The CDR3 bases are TGTGCCAGCAGCTTGGACACAGATACGCAGTATTTT.

This clone was detected only once. This chain joins TRBV4-3 and TRBJ1-3; D gene ambiguous. Germline loops: CDR1 LGHNA, CDR2 YSLEER. The V gene lost 0 bases and the J gene lost 0 bases, with 15 bases spanning the gap. The CDR3 length is 18 residues. CDR3 coding DNA: TGCGCCAGCAGCCAAGAGCATGTGGGCGGATTCTCTGGAAACACCATATATTTT. Translated, it gives CASSQEHVGGFSGNTIYF.

This chain joins TRBV7-6 and TRBJ1-2; D is possibly TRBD1 (5 bases). V lost 5 bases and J lost 4, with 14 bases in between. The germline CDR1 and CDR2 sequences are SGHVS and FNYEAQ. The CDR3 spans 14 residues. CDR3 coding DNA: TGTGCCAGCAGCCCCTCCGGGGGGGGCTATGGCTACACCTTC. Amino acids: CASSPSGGGYGYTF.